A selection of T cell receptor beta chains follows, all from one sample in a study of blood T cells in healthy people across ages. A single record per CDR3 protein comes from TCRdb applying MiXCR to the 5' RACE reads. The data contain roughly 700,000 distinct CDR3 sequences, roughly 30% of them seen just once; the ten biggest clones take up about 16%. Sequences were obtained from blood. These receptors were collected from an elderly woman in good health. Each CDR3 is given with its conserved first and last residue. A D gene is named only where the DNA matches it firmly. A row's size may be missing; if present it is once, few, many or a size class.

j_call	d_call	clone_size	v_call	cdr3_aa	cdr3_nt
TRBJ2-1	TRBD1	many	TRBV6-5	CASSYSRRGGTSYNEQFF	TGTGCCAGCAGTTACTCGAGAAGAGGGGGCACCTCCTACAATGAGCAGTTCTTC
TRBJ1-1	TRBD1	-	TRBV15	CATSRDRGQRGAFF	TGTGCCACCAGCAGAGATAGGGGACAGAGGGGAGCTTTCTTT
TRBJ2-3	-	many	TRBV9	CASSVGGGIYSDTQYF	TGTGCCAGCAGCGTAGGGGGGGGCATCTATTCAGATACGCAGTATTTT
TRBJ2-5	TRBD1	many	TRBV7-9	CASSLATGVEETQYF	TGTGCCAGCAGCTTAGCGACAGGGGTGGAAGAGACCCAGTACTTC
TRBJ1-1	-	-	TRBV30	CAWSKTPNTEALF	TGTGCCTGGAGTAAGACACCAAACACTGAAGCTCTCTTT
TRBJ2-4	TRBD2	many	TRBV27	CASTPLAGGKNIQYF	TGTGCCAGCACCCCGTTAGCGGGGGGGAAAAACATTCAGTACTTC
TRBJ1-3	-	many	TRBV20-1	CSAPTLGNTIYF	TGCAGTGCTCCGACCCTTGGAAACACCATATATTTT
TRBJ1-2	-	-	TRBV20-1	CSAPREENYGYTF	TGCAGTGCCCCGAGGGAAGAGAACTATGGCTACACCTTC
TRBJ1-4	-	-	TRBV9	CASSVGLGGTVNEKLFF	TGTGCCAGCAGCGTAGGGCTGGGCGGCACGGTTAATGAAAAACTGTTTTTT
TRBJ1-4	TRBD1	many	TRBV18	CASSPETGGEKLFF	TGTGCCAGCTCACCAGAGACAGGGGGCGAAAAACTGTTTTTT
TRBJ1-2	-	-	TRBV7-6	CASSPGVPYGYTF	TGTGCCAGCAGCCCAGGGGTACCCTATGGCTACACCTTC